This T cell receptor beta chain is from a study of graft-versus-host responses after intestinal transplantation. At the level of the study: Following induction with anti-thymocyte globulin, all recipients were given tacrolimus and steroids for around three years. Study-wide results and limits: Allograft graft-versus-host to host-versus-graft clonal ratios ran high in patients with graft-donor T cell macrochimerism. GvH clones appeared in recipient marrow, some first in ileum or blood.

Comments on this clone: Its antigen is as yet unknown.

TCRdb's copy holds only in-frame clones and misses some; the assay was immunoSEQ multiplex PCR. This table has approximately 60,000 clones, 70% to 90% appearing once. This receptor was taken from a human patient who received an intestinal transplant, so some T cells may come from the graft donor. The sequences come from PBMCs, collected 26 days after transplant.

The CDR3: CASSESGNGRGSNEQFF. In DNA form, the CDR3 reads TGTGCCAGCAGTGAATCAGGAAACGGGAGGGGTAGCAATGAGCAGTTCTTC. This chain connects TRBV2 to TRBJ2-1; the match to TRBD2 covers 8 bases. Trimming cost V 2 bases and J 6 bases; bases outside gene matches: 12. Germline V gives CDR1 SNHLY, CDR2 FYNNEI. The CDR3 runs 17 residues.